Each of the 30 T cell receptor beta chains below was sequenced from the same sample in a study of T cell responses to AZD1222 COVID-19 vaccine. Clones were read by immunoSEQ multiplex PCR, and TCRdb kept only the in-frame ones, dropping some. Here the sample spans roughly 120,000 clones, approximately 90% being singletons. Sequencing was performed on peripheral blood, taken 28 days after the second AZD1222 dose. The source is an adult who received the AZD1222 COVID-19 vaccine.

The chain joins TRBV4-1 to TRBJ1-2; TRBD1 agrees at 7 bases. The ends lost 1 base at V and 4 bases at J; junction bases unmatched: 6. This CDR3 comprises 15 residues. From germline, CDR1 is MGHRA and CDR2 YSYEKL. The CDR3 nucleotides read TGCGCCAGCAGCCAAGCCCCGGGACAGCCCTATGGCTACACCTTC. Residues: CASSQAPGQPYGYTF.

The chain links TRBV4-3 to TRBJ2-7; D gene unclear. This CDR3 is built from 15 residues. CDR1 and CDR2 (germline): LGHNA, YSLEER. Deletions cut 0 bases from V and 2 bases from J, with 11 bases between. The CDR3 DNA is TGCGCCAGCAGCCAAGATGCGGCCGGAACCTACGAGCAGTACTTC. Translation: CASSQDAAGTYEQYF.

The chain employs TRBV9 and TRBJ2-1; 8 positions match TRBD2. Unmatched junction bases numbered 1, after V lost 2 bases and J lost 0 bases. Germline CDR1 SGDLS, CDR2 YYNGEE. This CDR3 region has 15 residues. CDR3 nucleotide sequence: TGTGCCAGCAGCGTTAGCGGGATCTCCTACAATGAGCAGTTCTTC. The encoded protein is CASSVSGISYNEQFF.

In its sample, this clone was seen a few times. The chain has TRBV6-5 and TRBJ2-3; D uncertain. Germline-derived CDR1 and CDR2 are MNHEY and SVGAGI. The CDR3 loop spans 14 amino acids. Trimming shortened V by 0 bases and J by 5 bases, and 9 bases separated the two germline ends. This chain's CDR3 is CASSYSGPEDTQYF. The CDR3 DNA reads as TGTGCCAGCAGTTACTCCGGACCGGAAGATACGCAGTATTTT.

V is TRBV4-1 and J is TRBJ2-3; D gene unclear. Trimming left V 3 bases short and J 5 bases short, with 12 bases between. This CDR3 comprises 14 residues. Germline loops: CDR1 MGHRA, CDR2 YSYEKL. The CDR3 protein is CASSQETDRDTQYF. CDR3 sequence (DNA): TGCGCCAGCAGCCAGGAGACGGACCGAGATACGCAGTATTTT.

In DNA, the CDR3 is TGTGCCAGTAGTCCGGAGACCCTACTGGGATCCGGAGCTTTCTTT. Amino acid sequence: CASSPETLLGSGAFF. The chain links TRBV19 to TRBJ1-1, with D hard to call. The CDR3 sequence is 15 residues long. In germline, CDR1 is LNHDA, CDR2 SQIVND (reference sequence). V lost 5 bases and J 10 bases, leaving 23 bases between the germline ends. The complete variable domain, with remaining parts taken from reference TRBV19 and TRBJ1-1, reads DGGITQSPKYLFRKEGQNVTLSCEQNLNHDAMYWYRQDPGQGLRLIYYSQIVNDFQKGDIAEGYSVSREKKESFPLTVTSAQKNPTAFYLCASSPETLLGSGAFFGQGTRLTVV.

The gene calls are TRBV9 and TRBJ2-1; no definite D call. The germline CDR1 and CDR2 sequences are SGDLS and YYNGEE. Trimming took off 3 bases at V and 0 bases at J, with 7 bases between the two ends. The CDR3 spans 14 residues. CDR3 nucleotide sequence: TGTGCCAGCAGCGCCACGAGCTCCTACAATGAGCAGTTCTTC. Translated, it gives CASSATSSYNEQFF.

The chain combines TRBV28 with TRBJ1-1; no firm D call. V shed 2 bases and J shed 3 bases, with 13 bases lying between them. Germline assignment: CDR1 MDHEN and CDR2 SYDVKM. The CDR3 is 15 residues long. The CDR3 region is CASSLPARIHTEAFF. For the CDR3, the DNA is TGTGCCAGCAGTTTACCCGCACGGATCCACACTGAAGCTTTCTTT.

V and J are TRBV7-3 and TRBJ2-5; 9 bases line up with TRBD2. This CDR3 has 16 residues. CDR1 SGHTA and CDR2 FQGTGA come from the germline V gene. V shed 5 bases and J 1 base; nucleotides not matched to a gene: 8. CDR3 sequence: CASSPTPAGGQETQYF. The CDR3 coding sequence is TGTGCCAGCAGCCCCACTCCAGCGGGGGGCCAAGAGACCCAGTACTTC.

This chain connects TRBV24-1 to TRBJ1-2; a weak D match, TRBD1 (6 bases). The CDR3 totals 13 residues. The V end was cut by 5 bases, the J end by 5 bases, with 11 bases between. In germline, CDR1 is KGHDR, CDR2 SFDVKD. For the CDR3, the DNA is TGTGCCACCAGTGCCGGGGGCTGGTATGGCTACACCTTC. Its translation: CATSAGGWYGYTF.

This sequence joins TRBV28 and TRBJ1-6; the D is unclear. This CDR3 is 12 amino acids long. V lost 7 bases and J lost 5, with 6 bases in between. Germline CDR1 is MDHEN and CDR2 is SYDVKM. The CDR3 loop reads CASNPNNSPLHF. CDR3 bases: TGTGCCAGCAACCCCAATAATTCACCCCTCCACTTT.

The rearrangement links TRBV9 to TRBJ1-3; D is possibly TRBD1 (6 bases). The CDR3 is made up of 16 amino acids. CDR1 and CDR2 (germline): SGDLS, YYNGEE. The V and J ends lost 3 bases and 1 base respectively, with 14 bases between them. Written as DNA, the CDR3 is TGTGCCAGCAGCGCGACAGGCCACCGATCTGGAAACACCATATATTTT. It encodes CASSATGHRSGNTIYF.

The chain uses TRBV3-1 (or the pseudogene TRBV3-2) and TRBJ2-4, with TRBD1 identical over 7 bases. The germline gives CDR1 LGHDT, CDR2 YNNKEL (reference sequence). CDR3 length equals 20 residues. Trimming cost V 0 bases and J 0 bases; bases outside gene matches: 14. The CDR3 bases are TGTGCCAGCAGCCAAGATATTCGGTCAGGGGGAGTACTAGCCAAAAACATTCAGTACTTC. It translates to CASSQDIRSGGVLAKNIQYF.

The chain combines TRBV7-2 with TRBJ1-1; no reliable D call. The length of the CDR3 is 11 residues. Trimming took 2 bases from V and 11 from J, leaving 9 bases between them. Germline CDR1 reads SGHTA; CDR2 reads FQGNSA. The CDR3 DNA follows: TGTGCCAGCAGCTTACTCTCGGGGGCTTTCTTT. It encodes CASSLLSGAFF. The whole variable domain, filled in from reference TRBV7-2 and TRBJ1-1, reads GAGVSQSPSNKVTEKGKDVELRCDPISGHTALYWYRQSLGQGLEFLIYFQGNSAPDKSGLPSDRFSAERTGGSVSTLTIQRTQQEDSAVYLCASSLLSGAFFGQGTRLTVV.

This clone was detected a few times. The CDR3 loop is CASSTGPVIAKNIQYF. The DNA of the CDR3 is TGTGCCAGCAGCACTGGACCGGTGATAGCCAAAAACATTCAGTACTTC. This chain links TRBV7-6 with TRBJ2-4; D call uncertain. Between the trimmed V and J ends, which lost 5 bases and 0 bases, there was a span of 14 bases. This CDR3 contains 16 residues. Germline V CDR1 and CDR2: SGHVS, FNYEAQ.

The chain couples TRBV5-8 to TRBJ1-3, with TRBD1 identical over 11 bases. The CDR3 extends over 17 amino acids. V was pared by 2 bases and J by 0 bases, with 4 bases of the junction left unmatched. CDR1 SGHTS and CDR2 YDEGEE come from the germline V gene. Written as DNA, the CDR3 is TGTGCCAGCAGCTTAGCCGGGACAGGGGGCTCTGGAAACACCATATATTTT. Its protein product is CASSLAGTGGSGNTIYF.

This rearrangement joins TRBV7-3 to TRBJ2-7; D is unresolved. The CDR3 has 13 amino acids. Germline V gene data show CDR1 as SGHTA and CDR2 as FQGTGA. V dropped 4 bases and J dropped 3 bases, with 10 bases sitting between them. CDR3 nucleotides: TGTGCCAGCAGCTCCCATCCAAGCTACGAGCAGTACTTC. Translation gives CASSSHPSYEQYF.

The genes are TRBV4-2 and TRBJ2-1; 9 positions agree with TRBD2. CDR3 length: 16 residues. Germline CDR1 is LGHNA and CDR2 is YNFKEQ. The V gene end was trimmed by 1 base and the J gene end by 7 bases; junction bases not matched to a gene: 8. The CDR3 nucleotides are TGTGCCAGCAGCCAAGCTTCCGGGACTAGCTGGAATGAGCAGTTCTTC. Translated: CASSQASGTSWNEQFF.

This clone was picked up one time. CDR3 sequence (DNA): TGTGCCAGCAGCTTAAGGCGGACAGCCTTTGTGGGTCAGCCCCAGCATTTT. Its protein is CASSLRRTAFVGQPQHF. The chain recombines TRBV7-8 with TRBJ1-5; D is possibly TRBD1 (6 bases). This CDR3 has 17 residues. Germline CDR1 reads SGHVS; CDR2 reads FQNEAQ. Trimming removed 2 bases from V and 6 bases from J, with 20 bases in between.

The chain joins TRBV7-9 to TRBJ2-7; tentative D call: TRBD1 (6 bases). V was shortened by 5 bases and J by 9 bases, with 23 bases between the two germline ends. Germline-derived CDR1 and CDR2 are SEHNR and FQNEAQ (reference sequence). The CDR3 sequence is 15 residues long. CDR3 bases: TGTGCCAGCAGCCCGTCGGGACAAGAATCGATAGGGCAGTACTTC. Amino acids: CASSPSGQESIGQYF.

The rearrangement uses TRBV6-5 and TRBJ1-1; TRBD1 is a possible D gene (5 bases). The CDR3 is 15 residues long. Trimming took off 7 bases at V and 0 bases at J, with 15 bases between the two ends. CDR1 is MNHEY, CDR2 SVGAGI, per germline. The CDR3 is CASTTGGKMNTEAFF. The CDR3 coding sequence is TGTGCCAGCACCACCGGGGGGAAAATGAACACTGAAGCTTTCTTT.

The V call is TRBV20-1, the J call TRBJ1-2, with a tentative D call TRBD1 (5 bases). The germline V gene has CDR1 DFQATT and CDR2 SNEGSKA (reference sequence). The V and J ends lost 3 bases and 8 bases respectively, with 22 bases between them. CDR3 size: 15 residues. This CDR3 is CSASFDSGGRSGYTF. CDR3 coding DNA: TGCAGTGCTAGTTTCGACAGTGGGGGTCGTTCCGGCTACACCTTC.

The chain carries TRBV6-5 and TRBJ1-6; D gene unclear. The germline V gene has CDR1 MNHEY and CDR2 SVGAGI. The CDR3 loop spans 15 amino acids. V was cut by 5 bases and J by 8 bases, with 16 bases left in between. The DNA of the CDR3 is TGTGCCAGCAGTACCCGACGGAGGATGGATTCACCCCTCCACTTT. It yields the protein CASSTRRRMDSPLHF.

The V gene is TRBV4-3, the J gene TRBJ2-1; 10 bases are shared with TRBD2. There are 16 residues in the CDR3. J was trimmed by 2 bases and V by 3 bases; bases with no gene match: 4. CDR1 is LGHNA and CDR2 is YSLEER in the germline V gene. CDR3 nucleotides: TGCGCCAGCAGCCATGGGACTAGCGAGGCCTACAATGAGCAGTTCTTC. It is translated as CASSHGTSEAYNEQFF.

The V gene is TRBV12-3 or TRBV12-4, the J gene TRBJ1-2; D unresolved. Deletions cut 2 bases from V and 3 bases from J, with 7 bases between. The CDR3 consists of 13 residues. The CDR3: CASSLRIHYGYTF. The CDR3 DNA reads TGTGCCAGCAGTTTAAGAATCCACTATGGCTACACCTTC.

This chain uses TRBV20-1 with TRBJ1-1, with D possibly being TRBD1 (6 bases). Trimming stripped 3 bases from V and 3 bases from J, with 11 bases between. Germline V gene data show CDR1 as DFQATT and CDR2 as SNEGSKA (reference sequence). The CDR3 sequence is 13 residues long. CDR3 region: CSASRGAHTEAFF. In nucleotides, the CDR3 is TGCAGTGCTAGTCGGGGGGCGCACACTGAAGCTTTCTTT.

This sequence joins TRBV2 and TRBJ2-1; 7 bases fit TRBD2. With 8 bases clipped from V and 3 bases from J, the junction kept 7 bases outside the gene matches. From germline, CDR1 is SNHLY and CDR2 FYNNEI. The CDR3 loop spans 14 amino acids. The CDR3 sequence: CASCLGRGYNEQFF. As DNA, the CDR3 is TGTGCCAGCTGTTTGGGGAGGGGCTACAATGAGCAGTTCTTC.

The DNA for the CDR3 is TGTGCCAGCAGAAAACAGGGGTCCCACGAGCAGTACTTC. Translating it yields CASRKQGSHEQYF. V and J are TRBV13 and TRBJ2-7, with 7 bases identical to TRBD1. The CDR3 has 13 residues. The germline V gene encodes CDR1 PRHDT and CDR2 FYEKMQ (reference sequence). Trimming at V came to 6 bases and at J to 5 bases, leaving 7 bases not matched to a gene. Looking up the rest from reference TRBV13 and TRBJ2-7 gives the full variable domain: AAGVIQSPRHLIKEKRETATLKCYPIPRHDTVYWYQQGPGQDPQFLISFYEKMQSDKGSIPDRFSAQQFSDYHSELNMSSLELGDSALYFCASRKQGSHEQYFGPGTRLTVT.

The J gene is TRBJ1-2, the V gene TRBV10-3, with D possibly being TRBD1 (6 bases). CDR3 length: 13 residues. Germline V gives CDR1 ENHRY, CDR2 SYGVKD. V lost 6 bases and J lost 4, with 12 bases in between. CDR3 nucleotides: TGTGCCATCAGCCCCGACAGGCTCTATGGCTACACCTTC. It codes for CAISPDRLYGYTF.

This rearrangement joins TRBV19 to TRBJ1-2; weak D call: TRBD1 (5 bases). The CDR3 has 14 amino acids. Germline CDR1 LNHDA, CDR2 SQIVND (reference sequence). With 3 bases removed from V and 1 base from J, the gap between germline ends came to 9 bases. This CDR3 reads CASSIQGRNYGYTF. The CDR3, as DNA: TGTGCCAGTAGTATCCAGGGACGTAACTATGGCTACACCTTC.